Each of the 31 T cell receptor beta chains below was sequenced from the same sample in a study of T cell changes during pregnancy in multiple sclerosis. Clones were read by immunoSEQ multiplex PCR, and TCRdb kept only the in-frame ones, dropping some. The table lists 43,000 or so clones, approximately 91% of them singletons. Sequenced: PBMCs (not recorded whether the cells were cultured). The receptor source for this set is a female donor with multiple sclerosis, enrolled in a pregnancy study.

This clone was observed a single time. The CDR3 here is CASNDWGAVGYTF. The DNA of the CDR3 is TGTGCCAGCAACGACTGGGGGGCGGTTGGCTACACCTTC. V is TRBV6-1 and J is TRBJ1-2; maybe TRBD1 (6 bases). This CDR3 contains 13 residues. Germline V gene data show CDR1 as MNHNS and CDR2 as SASEGT. V was cut by 7 bases and J by 7 bases, with 16 bases left in between.

The chain employs TRBV27 and TRBJ2-7; 7 bases are a match to TRBD2. V shed 3 bases, J shed 0 bases, and the junction held 2 bases outside the gene matches. The V gene's germline CDR1 is MNHEY and CDR2 SMNVEV (reference sequence). The CDR3 has 14 amino acids. DNA for the CDR3: TGTGCCAGCAGTTTCTTAGCGGGCTCCTACGAGCAGTACTTC. It yields the protein CASSFLAGSYEQYF.

The V gene is TRBV28, the J gene TRBJ1-1; TRBD1 might be the D (5 bases). Per germline, CDR1 MDHEN and CDR2 SYDVKM. The V and J ends lost 3 bases and 2 bases respectively, with 16 bases between them. The length of the CDR3 is 16 residues. The CDR3 spells CASSFQRQTANTEAFF. CDR3 DNA: TGTGCCAGCAGTTTTCAGCGACAGACGGCAAACACTGAAGCTTTCTTT.

CDR3 loop: CARGKPGQGAREQYF. CDR3 in DNA: TGTGCCAGAGGAAAACCGGGACAGGGGGCTCGCGAGCAGTACTTC. The chain links TRBV2 to TRBJ2-7; 12 bases align to TRBD1. In germline, CDR1 is SNHLY, CDR2 FYNNEI. This CDR3 is 15 amino acids long. Trimming took 9 bases from V and 6 from J; bases not matched to a gene: 12.

The chain recombines TRBV5-1 with TRBJ1-1; D uncertain. The V and J ends lost 1 base and 0 bases respectively, with 10 bases between them. The CDR3 spans 15 residues. Germline CDR1 SGHRS, CDR2 YFSETQ. The CDR3 DNA follows: TGCGCCAGCAGCTTGCGGAAACCACTGAACACTGAAGCTTTCTTT. The encoded protein is CASSLRKPLNTEAFF.

The rearrangement uses TRBV19 and TRBJ2-5, with 7 bases matching TRBD2. CDR1 is LNHDA, CDR2 SQIVND, per germline (reference sequence). V gave up 9 bases and J gave up 5 bases; unmatched junction bases: 6. The CDR3 contains 12 residues. The CDR3 loop is CASRLAGETQYF. The CDR3 DNA sequence: TGTGCCAGCAGACTAGCTGGGGAGACCCAGTACTTC. Full variable domain (missing parts from reference TRBV19 and TRBJ2-5): DGGITQSPKYLFRKEGQNVTLSCEQNLNHDAMYWYRQDPGQGLRLIYYSQIVNDFQKGDIAEGYSVSREKKESFPLTVTSAQKNPTAFYLCASRLAGETQYFGPGTRLLVL.

This chain connects TRBV9 to TRBJ2-5, with no clear D. This CDR3 comprises 13 residues. CDR1 and CDR2 (germline): SGDLS, YYNGEE. V lost 0 bases and J 6 bases, leaving 9 bases between the germline ends. CDR3 nucleotides: TGTGCCAGCAGCGTAGCTGGCTCTCAGACCCAGTACTTC. This translates into CASSVAGSQTQYF. The entire variable domain, with the rest obtained from reference TRBV9 and TRBJ2-5, is as follows: DSGVTQTPKHLITATGQRVTLRCSPRSGDLSVYWYQQSLDQGLQFLIQYYNGEERAKGNILERFSAQQFPDLHSELNLSSLELGDSALYFCASSVAGSQTQYFGPGTRLLVL.

The chain combines TRBV7-9 with TRBJ2-5; D is unresolved. Trimming shortened V by 0 bases and J by 5 bases, and 7 bases separated the two germline ends. Germline CDR1 is SEHNR and CDR2 is FQNEAQ (reference sequence). The CDR3 has 13 residues. The CDR3 loop reads CASSLASVETQYF. Written as DNA, the CDR3 is TGTGCCAGCAGCTTAGCCTCTGTGGAGACCCAGTACTTC.

The V call is TRBV28, the J call TRBJ1-2; 7 bases align to TRBD1. CDR3 size: 14 residues. Trimming cost V 6 bases and J 4 bases; bases outside gene matches: 8. Looked up from germline, CDR1 is MDHEN and CDR2 is SYDVKM. DNA of the CDR3: TGTGCCAGCAGCTCGGGACAGATCCGCTATGGCTACACCTTC. Its protein is CASSSGQIRYGYTF.

The rearrangement joins TRBV2 to TRBJ2-2; unclear D gene. The CDR3 has 15 amino acids. Germline CDR1 reads SNHLY; CDR2 reads FYNNEI. V shed 3 bases and J shed 0 bases, with 8 bases lying between them. The CDR3 spells CASSEAAANTGELFF. The CDR3, as DNA: TGTGCCAGCAGTGAGGCTGCAGCGAACACCGGGGAGCTGTTTTTT.

V is TRBV18 and J is TRBJ1-1; 7 bases fit TRBD1. The CDR3 sequence is 19 residues long. V was pared by 3 bases and J by 0 bases, with 16 bases of the junction left unmatched. CDR1 is KGHSH, CDR2 LQKENI, per germline. CDR3 nucleotide sequence: TGTGCCAGCTCACCTCGACAGGGACTGCTCCTTAACATGAACACTGAAGCTTTCTTT. This gives the protein CASSPRQGLLLNMNTEAFF.

The gene calls are TRBV10-3 and TRBJ2-3; 7 nucleotides match TRBD2. Germline V gene lookup returns CDR1 ENHRY and CDR2 SYGVKD. The CDR3 loop spans 16 amino acids. Trimming took 3 bases from V and 0 from J; bases not matched to a gene: 6. The CDR3 coding sequence is TGTGCCATCAGTGACTGGGGTAGCGGGAGCACAGATACGCAGTATTTT. This gives the protein CAISDWGSGSTDTQYF.

The V and J genes are TRBV11-2 and TRBJ1-2, with TRBD1 as a possible D gene (6 bases). Between the trimmed V and J ends, which lost 8 bases and 6 bases, there was a span of 19 bases. CDR1 and CDR2 from the germline V gene are SGHAT and FQNNGV. This CDR3 spans 14 amino acids. The CDR3 sequence: CASSSIRGRNGYTF. CDR3 DNA sequence: TGTGCCAGCTCCTCAATACGGGGGCGGAATGGCTACACCTTC.

This chain connects TRBV11-2 to TRBJ2-2; D ambiguous. V was clipped by 5 bases and J by 4 bases, with 11 bases between them. Germline CDR1 is SGHAT and CDR2 is FQNNGV. The CDR3 extends over 14 amino acids. Here the CDR3 reads CASSARRATGELFF. The CDR3 region has the DNA TGTGCCAGCAGCGCCCGCCGGGCCACCGGGGAGCTGTTTTTT.

The CDR3 is CASSDLASGRTYEQYF. Written as DNA, the CDR3 is TGTGCCAGCAGTGACCTGGCTAGCGGGAGGACCTACGAGCAGTACTTC. The V and J genes are TRBV6-1 and TRBJ2-7; 11 nucleotides align to TRBD2. CDR1 and CDR2 from the germline V gene are MNHNS and SASEGT. V lost 3 bases to trimming and J lost 2 bases; unmatched junction nucleotides: 6. The CDR3 runs 16 residues.

The V gene is TRBV2, the J gene TRBJ1-1; D unclear. V shed 2 bases and J shed 6 bases, with 22 bases lying between them. The CDR3 runs to 17 residues. Germline V gene data show CDR1 as SNHLY and CDR2 as FYNNEI. The DNA of the CDR3 is TGTGCCAGCAGTGAAATCGACGACTTGGAAAGCGACCCTGAAGCTTTCTTT. Protein sequence: CASSEIDDLESDPEAFF.

This chain joins TRBV7-9 and TRBJ2-1; the D gene is possibly TRBD2 (5 bases). This CDR3 is built from 14 residues. Trimming shortened V by 5 bases and J by 1 base, and 9 bases separated the two germline ends. Per the germline V gene, CDR1 is SEHNR and CDR2 is FQNEAQ (reference sequence). CDR3 amino acids: CASSQLESYNEQFF. The CDR3 DNA follows: TGTGCCAGCAGCCAACTAGAGTCCTACAATGAGCAGTTCTTC.

V is TRBV7-9 and J is TRBJ2-1, with a weak D call TRBD2 (5 bases). Germline assignment: CDR1 SEHNR and CDR2 FQNEAQ (reference sequence). The V end lost 3 bases, the J end lost 7 bases, and 10 bases lay between the germline ends. The CDR3 totals 13 residues. CDR3 in DNA: TGTGCCAGCAGCTTCGTTACTAGGAATGAGCAGTTCTTC. Protein sequence: CASSFVTRNEQFF.

The V call is TRBV7-9, the J call TRBJ2-3; 8 nucleotides match TRBD1. V lost 7 bases and J lost 4; bases outside the gene matches: 10. Germline CDR1 reads SEHNR; CDR2 reads FQNEAQ (reference sequence). This CDR3 region has 15 residues. The DNA for the CDR3 is TGTGCCAGCACCACAGGGGGGAGGACCCCAGATACGCAGTATTTT. The encoded protein is CASTTGGRTPDTQYF.

V gene TRBV18 combines with J gene TRBJ1-5; no clear D. V gave up 1 base and J gave up 6 bases, with 13 bases separating them. CDR3 length equals 15 residues. Per germline, CDR1 KGHSH and CDR2 LQKENI. The CDR3 DNA reads as TGTGCCAGCTCACCACGGGGAGAGGCTGGTCAGCCCCAGCATTTT. Translated: CASSPRGEAGQPQHF.

This rearrangement joins TRBV18 to TRBJ1-3; D unresolved. In germline, CDR1 is KGHSH, CDR2 LQKENI. Trimming shortened V by 1 base and J by 2 bases, and 12 bases separated the two germline ends. This CDR3 is 16 amino acids long. CDR3 protein: CASSPLSAEAGNTIYF. CDR3 DNA sequence: TGTGCCAGCTCACCACTGTCAGCTGAGGCTGGAAACACCATATATTTT.

The table lists this clone with a few counts. V is TRBV7-9 and J is TRBJ2-7; maybe TRBD2 (6 bases). The CDR3 is 14 amino acids. Trimming took off 3 bases at V and 5 bases at J, with 14 bases between the two ends. The germline V gene has CDR1 SEHNR and CDR2 FQNEAQ (reference sequence). CDR3 amino acids: CASSLTSLYHEQYF. Here the CDR3 DNA reads TGTGCCAGCAGCTTGACTAGTCTGTACCACGAGCAGTACTTC.

This clone appeared a few times. This chain connects TRBV5-1 to TRBJ1-1, with TRBD1 matching over 7 bases. Germline-derived CDR1 and CDR2 are SGHRS and YFSETQ. The CDR3 has 13 residues. J gave up 7 bases and V 4 bases, and 7 bases lay outside the gene matches. CDR3 DNA sequence: TGCGCCAGCAGCCACGGACAGGCCCTTGAAGCTTTCTTT. Protein: CASSHGQALEAFF.

This rearrangement joins TRBV5-4 to TRBJ1-4; weak D call: TRBD1 (6 bases). The CDR3 is 14 amino acids. Germline V lookup: CDR1 SGHNT, CDR2 YYREEE (reference sequence). V dropped 4 bases and J dropped 6 bases, with 13 bases sitting between them. The CDR3: CASSPRAGDEKLFF. DNA for the CDR3: TGTGCCAGCAGCCCGCGGGCAGGGGATGAAAAACTGTTTTTT. The full variable domain, rest sourced from reference TRBV5-4 and TRBJ1-4, is ETGVTQSPTHLIKTRGQQVTLRCSSQSGHNTVSWYQQALGQGPQFIFQYYREEENGRGNFPPRFSGLQFPNYSSELNVNALELDDSALYLCASSPRAGDEKLFFGSGTQLSVL.

Turning to this clone: A junction boundary mismatches the germline segment, possibly from a read error. V gene TRBV27 combines with J gene TRBJ2-7, with a possible D match to TRBD1 (6 bases). This CDR3 region has 14 residues. Germline V lookup: CDR1 MNHEY, CDR2 SMNVEV (reference sequence). CDR3 coding DNA: TGTGCCAGCAGTTCACCGGGACAATCCTGCGAGCAGTACTTC. Translation gives CASSSPGQSCEQYF.

The rearrangement links TRBV25-1 to TRBJ1-1; D gene unclear. The CDR3 contains 12 residues. The V end was cut by 8 bases, the J end by 1 base, with 8 bases between. The germline V gene encodes CDR1 MGHDK and CDR2 SYGVNS. DNA of the CDR3: TGTGCCAGCGGGTCGGGGAACACTGAAGCTTTCTTT. Its protein product is CASGSGNTEAFF.

This clone was seen just once. CDR3 nucleotide sequence: TGTGCCAGCGTAACCAGCCGGGACAGGCGCAACGAAGCTTTCTTT. It yields the protein CASVTSRDRRNEAFF. The chain employs TRBV18 and TRBJ1-1; 8 bases align to TRBD1. Germline V CDR1 and CDR2: KGHSH, LQKENI. V lost 8 bases to trimming and J lost 8 bases; unmatched junction nucleotides: 16. CDR3 length: 15 amino acids.

V and J are TRBV2 and TRBJ2-1, with a tentative D call TRBD1 (5 bases). Germline V gives CDR1 SNHLY, CDR2 FYNNEI. The CDR3 is 16 amino acids. Trimming took off 0 bases at V and 3 bases at J, with 12 bases between the two ends. The CDR3 DNA is TGTGCCAGCAGTGAAGCGCCAGGGTCCCTCTACAATGAGCAGTTCTTC. The encoded protein is CASSEAPGSLYNEQFF.

The chain joins TRBV5-6 to TRBJ1-2; D is undetermined. Deletions cut 0 bases from V and 1 base from J, with 7 bases between. This CDR3 has 14 amino acids. Per germline, CDR1 SGHDT and CDR2 YYEEEE. For the CDR3, the DNA is TGTGCCAGCAGCTTGGCCACGTTTAACTATGGCTACACCTTC. It specifies CASSLATFNYGYTF.

In its sample, this clone was seen a few times. The gene calls are TRBV10-1 and TRBJ2-7, with TRBD1 identical over 9 bases. The germline CDR1 and CDR2 sequences are WNHNN and SYGVQD (reference sequence). This CDR3 has 14 amino acids. Trimming took 5 bases from V and 5 from J; bases not matched to a gene: 7. CDR3 nucleotides: TGCGCCAGCAGTCCCGGGACAGGGATCCACGAGCAGTACTTC. It yields the protein CASSPGTGIHEQYF.

The V call is TRBV11-3, the J call TRBJ2-1; possibly TRBD2 for D (5 bases). The CDR3 has 16 residues. Trimming shortened V by 0 bases and J by 1 base, and 10 bases separated the two germline ends. Per the germline V gene, CDR1 is SGHNT and CDR2 is YENEEA. CDR3 amino acids: CASSLDRGRSYNEQFF. The CDR3 coding sequence is TGTGCCAGCAGCTTAGACCGAGGGCGATCCTACAATGAGCAGTTCTTC.